Listed below are T cell receptor beta chains from one sample, sequenced in a study of identical twins. TCRdb re-analysed the 5' RACE reads in MiXCR, keeping a single row per CDR3 protein. This sample yields under 900,000 distinct CDR3 sequences, of which 15% to 20% are seen a single time; approximately 14% belongs to the top ten. The same sample was also studied in work on T cells expressing NK-cell markers.

The specimen was PBMCs. Receptor source: a woman under 30 in good health. CDR3s include the opening cysteine and the closing phenylalanine or tryptophan. The D gene is left open where the match is weak. Clone size is stated in some rows and not others, as once, few, many or a class when expanded.

V gene	J gene	clone size	D gene	CDR3 DNA	CDR3 protein
TRBV5-1	TRBJ1-2	many	NA	TGCGCCAGCAGCTCAGAAGCCTATGGCTACACCTTC	CASSSEAYGYTF
TRBV25-1	TRBJ1-6	many	NA	TGTGCCAGCAGTGTAGGAGCGAATTCACCCCTCCACTTT	CASSVGANSPLHF
TRBV20-1	TRBJ2-7	NA	NA	TGCAGTGCTAGAGATTTTCAGGGCCACGAGCAGTACTTC	CSARDFQGHEQYF
TRBV2	TRBJ2-7	few	TRBD1	TGTGCCGGGGCCGCGGGGACAGGGTACTACGAGCAGTACTTC	CAGAAGTGYYEQYF
TRBV20-1	TRBJ2-1	NA	TRBD2	TGCAGTGCTTCCCCTAGAAGCGGGGGGCTCTCGTTCTTC	CSASPRSGGLSFF
TRBV5-1	TRBJ2-7	few	NA	TGCGCCAGCAGCTTGGCGGGGTATGGCGAGCAGTACTTC	CASSLAGYGEQYF
TRBV10-3	TRBJ2-7	many	NA	TGTGCCATCAGTGAGTCACTCTACGAGCAGTACTTC	CAISESLYEQYF
TRBV18	TRBJ2-2	NA	NA	TGTGCCAGCTCACCACAAGAACAGGGAGAGTTCACCGGGGAGCTGTTTTTT	CASSPQEQGEFTGELFF
TRBV15	TRBJ1-1	many	NA	TGTGCCACCAGCAGCGTTCAAGGGGCGGACGCTTTCTTT	CATSSVQGADAFF
TRBV6-2/TRBV6-3	TRBJ2-3	few	NA	TGTGCCAGCAGTTTCATATTCGGGACAACCAGCACAGATACGCAGTATTTT	CASSFIFGTTSTDTQYF
TRBV7-9	TRBJ1-2	few	NA	TGTGCCAGCACCACAGACAGCTATGGCTACACCTTC	CASTTDSYGYTF
TRBV7-3	TRBJ1-1	few	NA	TGTGCCAGCAGCTTAGGGCCAGGTCGCACTGAAGCTTTCTTT	CASSLGPGRTEAFF
TRBV6-2/TRBV6-3	TRBJ2-1	few	TRBD2	TGTGCCAGCATCCGTAGCGGGACTAGCGGGAAGGGTGAGCAGTTCTTC	CASIRSGTSGKGEQFF
TRBV7-9	TRBJ2-2	NA	NA	TGTGCCAGCGGCCTAGGATTCACCGGGGAGCTGTTTTTT	CASGLGFTGELFF
TRBV10-3	TRBJ1-1	few	NA	TGTGCCATCAAAGACAGCGAGGCCACTGAAGCTTTCTTT	CAIKDSEATEAFF
TRBV12-3/TRBV12-4	TRBJ1-2	NA	NA	TGTGCCAGCACTAGTCAACCCGGGCGGACTTATGGCTACACCTTC	CASTSQPGRTYGYTF
TRBV12-3/TRBV12-4	TRBJ2-5	NA	NA	TGTGCCAGCATGGGTTCGTACCAAGAGACCCAGTACTTC	CASMGSYQETQYF
TRBV7-2	TRBJ1-1	NA	TRBD1	TGTGCCAGCAGCCCCCAAACGGGACAGCGAGATTCTTTCTTT	CASSPQTGQRDSFF
TRBV5-4	TRBJ2-7	once	TRBD2	TGTGCCAGCAGCCCCGGGACTAGCGGGAAAGCCTACGAGCAGTACTTC	CASSPGTSGKAYEQYF
TRBV18	TRBJ2-7	few	NA	TGTGCCAGCTCACCACCAGACAGGACCGGACTCGAGCAGTACTTC	CASSPPDRTGLEQYF
TRBV5-1	TRBJ2-6	NA	NA	TGCGCCAGCAGCTTGGTGTACATCTCTGGGGCCAACGTCCTGACTTTC	CASSLVYISGANVLTF
TRBV4-2	TRBJ2-1	few	NA	TGTGCCAGCAGCTACTCCCGGCTAGCGTCTTACAATGAGCAGTTCTTC	CASSYSRLASYNEQFF
TRBV10-3	TRBJ2-3	NA	NA	TGTGCCATCAGTGGCGGGACCCGCACAGATACGCAGTATTTT	CAISGGTRTDTQYF
TRBV5-8	TRBJ2-1	NA	NA	TGTGCCAGCAGCCGTGGGGCAGGGGATGGGCAGTTCTTC	CASSRGAGDGQFF
TRBV7-6	TRBJ2-7	few	TRBD2	TGTGCCAGCAGCTTACTGGTGGGACTAGCGGGAGGGTCGACCTACGAGCAGTACTTC	CASSLLVGLAGGSTYEQYF
TRBV15	TRBJ2-1	few	NA	TGTGCCACCAGCAGAGCGCAACAGGGTCGTGGTAATGAGCAGTTCTTC	CATSRAQQGRGNEQFF
TRBV2	TRBJ1-4	NA	NA	TGTGCCAGCAGTCCCCTGACCAGGAGTGAAAAACTGTTTTTT	CASSPLTRSEKLFF
TRBV18	TRBJ2-1	many	TRBD2	TGTGCCAGCAGCCGAGGGACTAGCGGATACAATGAGCAGTTCTTC	CASSRGTSGYNEQFF
TRBV20-1	TRBJ2-3	NA	TRBD1	TGCAGTGCTCCACTGCCGGACAGGGATATTTTT	CSAPLPDRDIF
TRBV14	TRBJ1-1	many	NA	TGTGCCAGCAGCCAAGATTTGCGACAGGAAGCTTTCTTT	CASSQDLRQEAFF
TRBV7-9	TRBJ2-3	NA	NA	TGTGCCAGCAGCCGCCTTGTAGGGACAGATACGCAGTATTTT	CASSRLVGTDTQYF
TRBV20-1	TRBJ2-7	few	NA	TGCAGTGCTCGCCGGAGTGTCTACGAGCAGTACTTC	CSARRSVYEQYF
TRBV20-1	TRBJ2-7	NA	TRBD2	TGCAGTGCTAGTGCGACTAGCGGGAGCGGCCACGAGCTGTACTTC	CSASATSGSGHELYF
TRBV27	TRBJ2-7	few	NA	TGTGCCAGCAGTTCCCAGGCCTCCTACGAGCAGTACTTC	CASSSQASYEQYF
TRBV20-1	TRBJ1-1	NA	NA	TGCAGTGCTAGAGAGGGGTACTTT	CSAREGYF
TRBV12-3/TRBV12-4	TRBJ2-1	NA	TRBD1	TGTGCCAGCAGTCTAACAGGGGCCTACGGGGATGAGCAGTTCTTC	CASSLTGAYGDEQFF
TRBV4-3	TRBJ1-6	NA	NA	TGCGCCAGCAGCCAGGACCACTACGGTGGGGCCCTCCACTTT	CASSQDHYGGALHF
TRBV20-1	TRBJ2-5	few	NA	TGCAGTGCGGACCATCCGGCGCGAGAGACCCAGTACTTC	CSADHPARETQYF
TRBV5-1	TRBJ1-1	few	NA	TGCGCCAGCAGCCCCACGGTTTACGTTTCGTGGGGACGTGAAGCTTTCTTT	CASSPTVYVSWGREAFF
TRBV18	TRBJ2-1	NA	TRBD1	TGTGCCAGCTCTACCACGGGACAGCTAAATAATGAGCAGTTCTTC	CASSTTGQLNNEQFF
TRBV20-1	TRBJ1-6	NA	NA	TGCAGTGCTAGAGATTTTCAGGGAGGGAATTCACCCCTCCACTTT	CSARDFQGGNSPLHF
TRBV7-9	TRBJ2-5	NA	NA	TGTGCCAGCAGAACCCGGGACGCTCAGACCCAGTACTTC	CASRTRDAQTQYF
TRBV5-1	TRBJ2-5	NA	NA	TGCGCCAGCAAAGCTTGGGTGGGACGGAGCCAAGAGACCCAGTACTTC	CASKAWVGRSQETQYF
TRBV7-2	TRBJ2-5	NA	NA	TGTGCCAGCAGCACAGGAAGGCAAGGGACCCAGTACTTC	CASSTGRQGTQYF
TRBV12-3/TRBV12-4	TRBJ1-1	NA	NA	TGTGCCAGCAGTCCACAGGGTAAAGCTTTCTTT	CASSPQGKAFF
TRBV12-3/TRBV12-4	TRBJ2-7	many	NA	TGTGCCAGCAGTTTGGGGGCATACTACGAGCAGTACTTC	CASSLGAYYEQYF
TRBV29-1	TRBJ1-1	few	NA	TGCAGCGTTGACCTAACAGTGAACACTGAAGCTTTCTTT	CSVDLTVNTEAFF
TRBV3-1	TRBJ2-3	NA	NA	TGTGCCAGCAGCCCCTTAAGAACATTAAGCACAGATACGCAGTATTTT	CASSPLRTLSTDTQYF